Below, one T cell receptor (beta chain) is given with its context. Antigen unknown. Clones were sequenced by immunoSEQ multiplex PCR, and TCRdb holds only the in-frame ones, with some missing. The data show 100,000 to 150,000 clones, 80% to 95% seen once. Doses given second, at about 4 or about 12 weeks, were pooled. This sample was included in a study of T cell responses to AZD1222 COVID-19 vaccine. Notes on the study in general: Across the whole spike, CD4 TCRs peaked at regions 160-218 and 743-854. Spike-specific TCR breadth and depth were elevated following two AZD1222 doses.

The CDR3 has 15 residues. CDR1 and CDR2 (germline): MDHEN, SYDVKM. With 2 bases removed from V and 3 bases from J, the gap between germline ends came to 11 bases. The receptor's source is an adult who received the AZD1222 COVID-19 vaccine. The sample consisted of peripheral blood, taken 28 days after the second AZD1222 dose. The chain uses TRBV28 and TRBJ1-5, with D possibly matching TRBD1 (6 bases). CDR3: CASSLRGGYNQPQHF. CDR3 in DNA: TGTGCCAGCAGTTTAAGGGGGGGGTACAATCAGCCCCAGCATTTT.